The clone carrying this T cell receptor beta chain was detected only once. The record originates from a study of long-term antiretroviral therapy in people with HIV. The immunoSEQ assay was v3.0, run at survey level. TCRdb's table, derived via immunoSEQ multiplex PCR, lists solely in-frame clones and lacks some. The table records 38,000 or so clones, over 80% of them present only once. The length of the CDR3 is 14 residues. With V trimmed by 1 base and J by 7 bases, 4 bases remained unmatched. Germline loops: CDR1 SQVTM, CDR2 ANQGSEA. Every one of the participants with HIV received treatment in the United States.

The clonotype was recovered from a man aged 18 to 30 with HIV. The material sequenced was unsorted PBMCs, taken 1.5 years after starting antiretroviral therapy. The V call is TRBV29-1, the J call TRBJ1-1; 12 bases line up with TRBD1. CDR3 in DNA: TGCAGCGTTGAAGGCGGGACAGGGGGCCATGAAGCTTTCTTT. It encodes CSVEGGTGGHEAFF. Based on the CDR3 plus reference TRBV29-1 and TRBJ1-1, the full variable domain is SAVISQKPSRDICQRGTSLTIQCQVDSQVTMMFWYRQQPGQSLTLIATANQGSEATYESGFVIDKFPISRPNLTFSTLTVSNMSPEDSSIYLCSVEGGTGGHEAFFGQGTRLTVV.